Below are 28 T cell receptor beta chains sequenced from a single sample in a study of cytomegalovirus exposure and HLA in healthy donors. The PCR ran on 60 Vbeta and 13 Jbeta primers. The method was immunoSEQ multiplex PCR; TCRdb's version includes in-frame clones alone and lacks a portion of them. The profile shows some 130,000 clones, around 77% of them singletons. Sequenced sample: PBMCs. Source of these receptors: a man under 40 in good health and CMV-seronegative.

This chain joins TRBV5-1 and TRBJ1-1, with 7 bases identical to TRBD1. This CDR3 spans 13 amino acids. Losses at the gene ends were 4 bases for V and 11 bases for J; bases not matched to a gene: 11. Germline lookup yields CDR1 SGHRS and CDR2 YFSETQ. CDR3 residues: CASSPYDRVSAFF. CDR3 DNA sequence: TGCGCCAGCAGCCCTTACGACAGGGTGAGTGCTTTCTTT.

The chain employs TRBV28 and TRBJ2-2, with D tentatively TRBD1 (6 bases). V was pared by 6 bases and J by 5 bases, with 16 bases between. The CDR3 is made up of 15 amino acids. Germline V gives CDR1 MDHEN, CDR2 SYDVKM. CDR3 protein: CASSLRGFGTGELFF. CDR3 bases: TGTGCCAGCAGCCTGAGGGGGTTCGGGACCGGGGAGCTGTTTTTT. Using reference TRBV28 and TRBJ2-2 for the parts outside the CDR3, the full variable domain is DVKVTQSSRYLVKRTGEKVFLECVQDMDHENMFWYRQDPGLGLRLIYFSYDVKMKEKGDIPEGYSVSREKKERFSLILESASTNQTSMYLCASSLRGFGTGELFFGEGSRLTVL.

J is TRBJ2-1 and V is TRBV2, with TRBD2 matching 8 bases. This CDR3 comprises 15 residues. With V trimmed by 4 bases and J by 4 bases, 6 bases remained unmatched. CDR1 is SNHLY and CDR2 is FYNNEI in the germline V gene. The chain's CDR3 is CASSARAGEYNEQFF. CDR3 bases: TGTGCCAGCAGTGCACGAGCGGGAGAATACAATGAGCAGTTCTTC. Looking up the rest from reference TRBV2 and TRBJ2-1 gives the full variable domain: EPEVTQTPSHQVTQMGQEVILRCVPISNHLYFYWYRQILGQKVEFLVSFYNNEISEKSEIFDDQFSVERPDGSNFTLKIRSTKLEDSAMYFCASSARAGEYNEQFFGPGTRLTVL.

The chain recombines TRBV5-4 with TRBJ2-7; 7 nucleotides agree with TRBD2. The length of the CDR3 is 16 residues. Per the germline V gene, CDR1 is SGHNT and CDR2 is YYREEE (reference sequence). The J segment lost 5 bases and the V segment lost 1 base, leaving 12 bases of the junction unmatched. CDR3 residues: CASSLRGGESFDEQYF. Here the CDR3 DNA reads TGTGCCAGCAGCTTGAGGGGAGGGGAGAGCTTCGACGAGCAGTACTTC. Based on the CDR3 plus reference TRBV5-4 and TRBJ2-7, the full variable domain is ETGVTQSPTHLIKTRGQQVTLRCSSQSGHNTVSWYQQALGQGPQFIFQYYREEENGRGNFPPRFSGLQFPNYSSELNVNALELDDSALYLCASSLRGGESFDEQYFGPGTRLTVT.

The genes are TRBV7-3 and TRBJ2-1, with TRBD2 as a possible D gene (6 bases). The germline V gene encodes CDR1 SGHTA and CDR2 FQGTGA. V gave up 5 bases and J gave up 4 bases, with 18 bases separating them. This CDR3 has 16 residues. For the CDR3, the DNA is TGTGCCAGCAGCACCACAGCGGGCGCGGGGTACAATGAGCAGTTCTTC. Translating gives CASSTTAGAGYNEQFF. The whole variable domain, filled in from reference TRBV7-3 and TRBJ2-1, reads GAGVSQTPSNKVTEKGKYVELRCDPISGHTALYWYRQSLGQGPEFLIYFQGTGAADDSGLPNDRFFAVRPEGSVSTLKIQRTERGDSAVYLCASSTTAGAGYNEQFFGPGTRLTVL.

J is TRBJ2-1 and V is TRBV15, with D possibly being TRBD2 (5 bases). This CDR3 contains 17 residues. Germline CDR1 is LNHNV and CDR2 is YYDKDF (reference sequence). V was shortened by 4 bases and J by 8 bases, with 24 bases between the two germline ends. DNA for the CDR3: TGTGCCACCAGCAAACGGATAATCCGGGGTACCCCTGATGAGCAGTTCTTC. Its protein product is CATSKRIIRGTPDEQFF.

This rearrangement joins TRBV28 to TRBJ2-7; D is undetermined. The V gene lost 10 bases and the J gene lost 3 bases, with 13 bases spanning the gap. The CDR3 spans 12 residues. Germline V gene data show CDR1 as MDHEN and CDR2 as SYDVKM. The CDR3 coding sequence is TGTGCCACCAGGCGGCAGAGCTACGAGCAGTACTTC. Encoded protein: CATRRQSYEQYF.

V usage is TRBV29-1 and J usage is TRBJ1-1; D is undetermined. Germline assignment: CDR1 SQVTM and CDR2 ANQGSEA. This CDR3 has 14 amino acids. Deletions cut 4 bases from V and 7 bases from J, with 19 bases between. The CDR3 bases are TGCAGCGTTGCATTCATGATCACGCCCGGTGAAGCTTTCTTT. It yields the protein CSVAFMITPGEAFF.

The chain employs TRBV5-1 and TRBJ2-7, with D perhaps TRBD1 (6 bases). Trimming took 0 bases from V and 3 from J, leaving 13 bases between them. Germline CDR1 and CDR2: SGHRS and YFSETQ. CDR3 size: 15 residues. The CDR3 nucleotides are TGCGCCAGCAGCTTGGGGGACACGTCCATCTACGAGCAGTACTTC. It is translated as CASSLGDTSIYEQYF.

The chain employs TRBV9 and TRBJ1-1; TRBD1 aligns across 9 bases. The germline gives CDR1 SGDLS, CDR2 YYNGEE. This CDR3 has 15 amino acids. V gave up 2 bases and J gave up 6 bases; unmatched junction bases: 8. The DNA of the CDR3 is TGTGCCAGCAGCGTCCGGGACAGGGAGGTCGCTGAAGCTTTCTTT. Its protein product is CASSVRDREVAEAFF.

This sequence joins TRBV5-1 and TRBJ2-7, with 11 positions matching TRBD2. V dropped 4 bases and J dropped 0; count of bases not matched to a gene: 12. Germline V gives CDR1 SGHRS, CDR2 YFSETQ. The CDR3 loop spans 18 amino acids. The CDR3 DNA is TGCGCCAGCAGCACCCAGACTAGCGGGAAAATAGACTCCTACGAGCAGTACTTC. It codes for CASSTQTSGKIDSYEQYF.

The chain uses TRBV11-2 and TRBJ2-2, with a possible D match to TRBD1 (5 bases). Germline assignment: CDR1 SGHAT and CDR2 FQNNGV. Deletions cut 4 bases from V and 2 bases from J, with 11 bases between. The CDR3 consists of 15 residues. The CDR3 sequence: CASSSRTFNTGELFF. The DNA of the CDR3 is TGTGCCAGCAGCTCGAGGACATTCAACACCGGGGAGCTGTTTTTT.

V is TRBV7-8 and J is TRBJ2-6; 8 positions match TRBD1. The CDR3 contains 18 residues. V gave up 2 bases and J gave up 2 bases; unmatched junction bases: 8. The V gene's germline CDR1 is SGHVS and CDR2 FQNEAQ. CDR3 in DNA: TGTGCCAGCAGCTTAAGGCAGGGGGCTTTGACTGGGGCCAACGTCCTGACTTTC. This encodes CASSLRQGALTGANVLTF.

The V call is TRBV5-1, the J call TRBJ2-1; TRBD2 matches 11 bases. The CDR3 has 16 amino acids. Germline values: CDR1 SGHRS, CDR2 YFSETQ. V was pared by 2 bases and J by 6 bases, with 7 bases of the junction left unmatched. The chain's CDR3 is CASSFLSGRGSNEQFF. The CDR3 coding sequence is TGCGCCAGCAGCTTTCTTAGCGGGAGGGGCTCCAATGAGCAGTTCTTC.

The chain joins TRBV5-1 to TRBJ1-2; 7 bases line up with TRBD1. With 0 bases clipped from V and 4 bases from J, the junction kept 12 bases outside the gene matches. The CDR3 runs 17 residues. The germline CDR1 and CDR2 sequences are SGHRS and YFSETQ. CDR3 in DNA: TGCGCCAGCAGCTTGGCCGGCGTTCGACAGGGAACCTATGGCTACACCTTC. Protein: CASSLAGVRQGTYGYTF.

The chain couples TRBV5-1 to TRBJ2-4; D is uncertain. CDR1 and CDR2 from the germline V gene are SGHRS and YFSETQ. V was shortened by 6 bases and J by 8 bases, with 18 bases between the two germline ends. This CDR3 comprises 14 residues. The CDR3 coding sequence is TGCGCCAGCACGCTAGGAACGCTCGATGACATTCAGTACTTC. Protein product: CASTLGTLDDIQYF. Full variable domain (missing parts from reference TRBV5-1 and TRBJ2-4): KAGVTQTPRYLIKTRGQQVTLSCSPISGHRSVSWYQQTPGQGLQFLFEYFSETQRNKGNFPGRFSGRQFSNSRSEMNVSTLELGDSALYLCASTLGTLDDIQYFGAGTRLSVL.

This chain uses TRBV29-1 with TRBJ1-1; no reliable D call. The CDR3 runs 12 residues. Trimming stripped 4 bases from V and 4 bases from J, with 10 bases between. Germline CDR1 SQVTM, CDR2 ANQGSEA. The CDR3 is CSVVGEGTEAFF. Here the CDR3 DNA reads TGCAGCGTTGTTGGGGAGGGCACTGAAGCTTTCTTT.

The V call is TRBV27, the J call TRBJ2-3; TRBD2 matches 8 bases. The V and J ends lost 1 base and 0 bases, in that order; junction bases with no gene match: 12. Germline V lookup: CDR1 MNHEY, CDR2 SMNVEV (reference sequence). The length of the CDR3 is 19 residues. The CDR3 is CASSLFGAGGHPSTDTQYF. The CDR3 nucleotides read TGTGCCAGCAGTTTATTTGGGGCGGGAGGCCACCCTAGCACAGATACGCAGTATTTT.

CDR3 in amino acids: CASSSGTGVDEQYF. The CDR3 DNA is TGTGCCAGCAGCTCAGGGACAGGGGTGGACGAGCAGTACTTC. The chain joins TRBV13 to TRBJ2-7; 10 bases line up with TRBD1. Germline V gives CDR1 PRHDT, CDR2 FYEKMQ (reference sequence). V lost 4 bases, J lost 5 bases, and 5 bases stayed unmatched. The CDR3 covers 14 residues.

V and J are TRBV5-1 and TRBJ2-5, with 7 bases matching TRBD1. Germline CDR1 reads SGHRS; CDR2 reads YFSETQ. The junction had 3 bases not matched to a gene; V was cut back by 4 bases and J by 0 bases. This CDR3 is built from 14 residues. CDR3 bases: TGCGCCAGCAGCGTACAGGGGAACCAAGAGACCCAGTACTTC. This translates into CASSVQGNQETQYF. Full variable domain (rest looked up from reference TRBV5-1 and TRBJ2-5): KAGVTQTPRYLIKTRGQQVTLSCSPISGHRSVSWYQQTPGQGLQFLFEYFSETQRNKGNFPGRFSGRQFSNSRSEMNVSTLELGDSALYLCASSVQGNQETQYFGPGTRLLVL.

This chain links TRBV19 with TRBJ1-1, with 8 bases identical to TRBD1. Looked up from germline, CDR1 is LNHDA and CDR2 is SQIVND (reference sequence). This CDR3 is built from 14 residues. J gave up 6 bases and V 6 bases, and 9 bases lay outside the gene matches. The CDR3 nucleotides are TGTGCCAGTAGCCAGACAGGGGCCGTCGCTGAAGCTTTCTTT. It encodes CASSQTGAVAEAFF.

This clone appeared a single time. This rearrangement joins TRBV19 to TRBJ1-5; 8 nucleotides align to TRBD1. V shed 4 bases and J 6 bases; nucleotides not matched to a gene: 2. CDR1 and CDR2 from the germline V gene are LNHDA and SQIVND (reference sequence). This CDR3 has 13 residues. Here the CDR3 reads CASSTTGVQPQHF. CDR3 bases: TGTGCCAGTAGTACGACAGGGGTTCAGCCCCAGCATTTT. Drawing the rest from reference TRBV19 and TRBJ1-5, the complete variable domain is DGGITQSPKYLFRKEGQNVTLSCEQNLNHDAMYWYRQDPGQGLRLIYYSQIVNDFQKGDIAEGYSVSREKKESFPLTVTSAQKNPTAFYLCASSTTGVQPQHFGDGTRLSIL.

V and J are TRBV5-1 and TRBJ1-2; TRBD1 agrees at 9 bases. Germline CDR1 reads SGHRS; CDR2 reads YFSETQ. The CDR3 has 14 residues. J was trimmed by 2 bases and V by 7 bases; bases with no gene match: 6. DNA for the CDR3: TGCGCCAGCCGGCCGGGACAGGGAAACTATGGCTACACCTTC. It codes for CASRPGQGNYGYTF.

CDR3: CASTTGVTDTQYF. For the CDR3, the DNA is TGTGCCAGCACCACAGGGGTCACAGATACGCAGTATTTT. This rearrangement joins TRBV7-6 to TRBJ2-3; 7 nucleotides line up with TRBD1. CDR1 is SGHVS, CDR2 FNYEAQ, per germline. V trimming: 7 bases; J trimming: 2 bases; junction bases outside the gene matches: 3. This CDR3 region has 13 residues. Complete variable domain (other parts from reference TRBV7-6 and TRBJ2-3): GAGVSQSPRYKVTKRGQDVALRCDPISGHVSLYWYRQALGQGPEFLTYFNYEAQQDKSGLPNDRFSAERPEGSISTLTIQRTEQRDSAMYRCASTTGVTDTQYFGPGTRLTVL.

This clone was seen more than once but under ten times. The chain combines TRBV29-1 with TRBJ2-7; 8 positions agree with TRBD1. CDR1 SQVTM and CDR2 ANQGSEA come from the germline V gene. V lost 0 bases, J lost 4 bases, and 8 bases stayed unmatched. The CDR3 is made up of 15 amino acids. The CDR3 nucleotides are TGCAGCGTTGAAGATCGGACAGGGTATATATACGAGCAGTACTTC. Encoded protein: CSVEDRTGYIYEQYF.

The chain has TRBV28 and TRBJ1-2, with D maybe TRBD1 (6 bases). The CDR3 is 12 amino acids. From germline, CDR1 is MDHEN and CDR2 SYDVKM. Trimming removed 8 bases at V and 4 bases at J, with 11 bases between. The CDR3 bases are TGTGCCAGCCTACAGGGATCCTATGGCTACACCTTC. Protein: CASLQGSYGYTF.

CDR3 coding DNA: TGTGCCTGGAGTATCACAGGGGGCGGCTACGAGCAGTACTTC. This translates into CAWSITGGGYEQYF. The chain has TRBV30 and TRBJ2-7; 9 bases fit TRBD1. Per germline, CDR1 GTSNPN and CDR2 SVGIG (reference sequence). V shed 2 bases, J shed 3 bases, and the junction held 5 bases outside the gene matches. CDR3 length: 14 amino acids.

This chain connects TRBV6-1 to TRBJ2-1; a weak D match, TRBD2 (7 bases). The V end was cut by 4 bases, the J end by 6 bases, with 16 bases between. CDR1 is MNHNS and CDR2 is SASEGT in the germline V gene. This CDR3 is built from 15 residues. In DNA, the CDR3 is TGTGCCAGCAGTGTCCGACGGGGGGCAGGCAATGAGCAGTTCTTC. Amino acid sequence: CASSVRRGAGNEQFF.